This T cell receptor beta chain was found in a study of preoperative IRX-2 immunotherapy in early breast cancer (dated by TCRdb to between 2017 and 2020). As regards this clone: The antigen this receptor binds is unknown. No quality values exist for individual bases; no much larger clone is one base distant.

Sample treatment or condition, as interpreted from the label and publication: preoperative locoregional IRX-2 cytokine immunotherapy. The samples were obtained from a phase Ib study that tested preoperative, locoregional IRX-2 cytokine immunotherapy designed to prime immune responses. Donors were patients with early-stage breast cancer who received IRX-2 before surgery. Libraries were constructed by the immunoSEQ multiplex PCR assay. TCRdb provides this immuneACCESS table in a form limited to in-frame rearrangements. Some clones are lacking; in checked studies, under half of them reflect an unresolved V gene, and why the rest are absent is not known. This sample gives around 34,000 clones in total; around 83% of them show up just once. Around 2.7% of the sample is in the top ten clones. The sequenced sample was lymph node tissue, obtained from a patient treated with IRX-2 immunotherapy. This clonotype was sampled from a human donor with breast cancer.

Here is the DNA: TGTGCCACCAGCCGTGCGGGGCATGGCGGGGAGCTGTTTTTT. It translates to CATSRAGHGGELFF. This chain is built from TRBV15 and TRBJ2-2, and TRBD2 may be the D gene, going by 6 matching bases. The CDR3, from cysteine to phenylalanine, totals 14 residues. The retained sequence is limited to the CDR3, 42 bases, with the frame set at the first base. CDR1 and CDR2 were assigned from the germline V gene (reference sequence) as LNHNV and YYDKDF. V is clipped by 5 bases and J by 7 bases, and the sequence between their germline boundaries is 14 bases long. Supplemented by the reference TRBV15 and TRBJ2-2 proteins around the CDR3, the complete variable domain is DAMVIQNPRYQVTQFGKPVTLSCSQTLNHNVMYWYQQKSSQAPKLLFHYYDKDFNNEADTPDNFQSRRPNTSFCFLDIRSPGLGDTAMYLCATSRAGHGGELFFGEGSRLTVL.